The following is a T cell receptor beta chain sequence with its context. The PCR was carried out with 60 Vbeta primers and 13 Jbeta primers. Repertoires were generated with immunoSEQ multiplex PCR, while TCRdb's copy carries only in-frame clones and drops some. The profile covers 200,000 or so clones, with under 70% appearing a single time and about 3% taken by the ten largest. The CDR3 loop spans 14 amino acids. The V gene's germline CDR1 is SGDLS and CDR2 YYNGEE. The germline V and J ends were trimmed by 4 bases and 4 bases, with 12 bases remaining between them. This sample was included in a study of cytomegalovirus exposure and HLA in healthy donors. This cohort consisted of healthy bone marrow donors.

Sequencing used PBMCs. V usage is TRBV9 and J usage is TRBJ1-5, with D unresolved. The origin of this receptor is a man in his forties or fifties in good health and CMV-seropositive. CDR3 nucleotide sequence: TGTGCCAGCAGCCCCGGGGTTGGGAATCAGCCCCAGCATTTT. It translates to CASSPGVGNQPQHF.